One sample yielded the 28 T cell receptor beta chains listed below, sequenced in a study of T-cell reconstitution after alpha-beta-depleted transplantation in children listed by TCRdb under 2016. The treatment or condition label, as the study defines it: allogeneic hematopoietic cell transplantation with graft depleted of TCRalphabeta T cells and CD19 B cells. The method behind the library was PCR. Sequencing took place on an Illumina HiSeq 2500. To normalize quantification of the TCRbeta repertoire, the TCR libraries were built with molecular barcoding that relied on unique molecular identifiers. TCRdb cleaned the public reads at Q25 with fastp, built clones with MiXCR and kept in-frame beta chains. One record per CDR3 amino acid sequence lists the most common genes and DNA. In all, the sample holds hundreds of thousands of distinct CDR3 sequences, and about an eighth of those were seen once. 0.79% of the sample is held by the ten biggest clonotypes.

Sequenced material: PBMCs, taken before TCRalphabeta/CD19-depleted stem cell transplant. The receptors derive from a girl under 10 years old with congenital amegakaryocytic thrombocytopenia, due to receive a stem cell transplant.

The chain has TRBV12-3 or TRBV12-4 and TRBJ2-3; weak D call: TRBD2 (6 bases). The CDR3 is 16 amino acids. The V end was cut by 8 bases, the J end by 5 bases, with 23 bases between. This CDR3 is CASSEGRDSGIDTQYF. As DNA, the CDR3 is TGTGCCAGCTCGGAGGGGCGGGATTCGGGCATAGATACGCAGTATTTT.

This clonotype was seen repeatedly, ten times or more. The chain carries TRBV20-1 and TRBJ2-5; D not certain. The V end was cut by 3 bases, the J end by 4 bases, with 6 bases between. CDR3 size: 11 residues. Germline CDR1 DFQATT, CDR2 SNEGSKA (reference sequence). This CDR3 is CSASPSETQYF. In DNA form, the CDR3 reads TGCAGTGCTAGTCCATCAGAGACCCAGTACTTC.

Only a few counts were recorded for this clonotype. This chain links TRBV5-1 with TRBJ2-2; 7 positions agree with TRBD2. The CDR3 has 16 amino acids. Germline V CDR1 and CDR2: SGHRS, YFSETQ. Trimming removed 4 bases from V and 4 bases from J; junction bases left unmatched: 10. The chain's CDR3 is CASSQEGGRITGELFF. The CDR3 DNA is TGCGCCAGCAGCCAGGAGGGAGGGCGTATCACCGGGGAGCTGTTTTTT. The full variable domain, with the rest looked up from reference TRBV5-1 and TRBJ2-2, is KAGVTQTPRYLIKTRGQQVTLSCSPISGHRSVSWYQQTPGQGLQFLFEYFSETQRNKGNFPGRFSGRQFSNSRSEMNVSTLELGDSALYLCASSQEGGRITGELFFGEGSRLTVL.

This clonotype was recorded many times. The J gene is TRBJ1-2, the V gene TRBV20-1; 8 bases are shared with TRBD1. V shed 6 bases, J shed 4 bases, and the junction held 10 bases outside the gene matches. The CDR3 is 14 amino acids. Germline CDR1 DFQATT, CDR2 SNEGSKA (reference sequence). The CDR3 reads CSAEIAGTGYGYTF. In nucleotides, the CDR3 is TGCAGTGCCGAAATAGCCGGGACAGGCTATGGCTACACCTTC.

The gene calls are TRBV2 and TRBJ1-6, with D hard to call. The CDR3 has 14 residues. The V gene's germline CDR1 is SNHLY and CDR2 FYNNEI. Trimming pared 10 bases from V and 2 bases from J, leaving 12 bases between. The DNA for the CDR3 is TGTGCCATACTAAGATCGGCCTATAATTCACCCCTCCACTTT. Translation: CAILRSAYNSPLHF. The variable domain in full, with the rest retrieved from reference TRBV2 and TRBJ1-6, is EPEVTQTPSHQVTQMGQEVILRCVPISNHLYFYWYRQILGQKVEFLVSFYNNEISEKSEIFDDQFSVERPDGSNFTLKIRSTKLEDSAMYFCAILRSAYNSPLHFGNGTRLTVT.

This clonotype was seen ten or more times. The CDR3 reads CASSSDRPQETQYF. The CDR3 coding sequence is TGTGCCAGCAGCTCGGACAGGCCTCAAGAGACCCAGTACTTC. V is TRBV28 and J is TRBJ2-5, with 7 bases aligning to TRBD1. Germline V lookup: CDR1 MDHEN, CDR2 SYDVKM. The CDR3 covers 14 residues. V was pared by 6 bases and J by 2 bases, with 6 bases of the junction left unmatched. Variable domain in full (rest from reference TRBV28 and TRBJ2-5): DVKVTQSSRYLVKRTGEKVFLECVQDMDHENMFWYRQDPGLGLRLIYFSYDVKMKEKGDIPEGYSVSREKKERFSLILESASTNQTSMYLCASSSDRPQETQYFGPGTRLLVL.

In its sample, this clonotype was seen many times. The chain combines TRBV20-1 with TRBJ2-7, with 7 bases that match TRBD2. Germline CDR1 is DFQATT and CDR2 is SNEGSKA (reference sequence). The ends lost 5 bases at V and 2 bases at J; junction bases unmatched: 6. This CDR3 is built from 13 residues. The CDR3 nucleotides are TGCAGTGCTCCCGGGACTAACGCCTACGAGCAGTACTTC. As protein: CSAPGTNAYEQYF.

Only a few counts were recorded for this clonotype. The chain's CDR3 is CASSKIGSRGDRETQYF. The CDR3 coding sequence is TGTGCCAGCAGCAAAATCGGGAGTAGAGGCGATCGGGAGACCCAGTACTTC. The rearrangement joins TRBV21-1 to TRBJ2-5; no DNA check was done on the table's D call, TRBD2. TRBV21-1 is marked as a pseudogene. This CDR3 region has 17 residues.

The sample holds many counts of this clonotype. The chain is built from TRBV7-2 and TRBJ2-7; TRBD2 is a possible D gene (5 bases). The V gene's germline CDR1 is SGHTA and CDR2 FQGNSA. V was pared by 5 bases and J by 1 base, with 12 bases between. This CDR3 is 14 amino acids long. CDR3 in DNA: TGTGCCAGCAGCCGAACTAGTACGTCCTACGAGCAGTACTTC. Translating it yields CASSRTSTSYEQYF.

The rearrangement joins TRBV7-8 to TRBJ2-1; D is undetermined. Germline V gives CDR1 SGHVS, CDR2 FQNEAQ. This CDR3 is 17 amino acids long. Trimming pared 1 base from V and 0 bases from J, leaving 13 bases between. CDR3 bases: TGTGCCAGCAGCTTAGGGGTATCGCTGACCTCCTACAATGAGCAGTTCTTC. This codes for CASSLGVSLTSYNEQFF.

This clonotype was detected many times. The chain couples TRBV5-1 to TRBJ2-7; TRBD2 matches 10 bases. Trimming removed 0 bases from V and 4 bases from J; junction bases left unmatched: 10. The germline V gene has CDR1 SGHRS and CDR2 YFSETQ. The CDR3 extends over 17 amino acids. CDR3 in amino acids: CASSLVLAGASPYEQYF. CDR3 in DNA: TGCGCCAGCAGCTTGGTCCTAGCGGGAGCATCACCTTACGAGCAGTACTTC.

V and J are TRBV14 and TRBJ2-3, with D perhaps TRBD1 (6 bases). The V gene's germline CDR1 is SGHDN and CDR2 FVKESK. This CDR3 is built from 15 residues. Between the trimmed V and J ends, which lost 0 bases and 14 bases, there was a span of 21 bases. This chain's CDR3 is CASSQDGLTGQVRYF. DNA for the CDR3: TGTGCCAGCAGCCAAGATGGATTGACAGGTCAGGTCAGGTATTTT.

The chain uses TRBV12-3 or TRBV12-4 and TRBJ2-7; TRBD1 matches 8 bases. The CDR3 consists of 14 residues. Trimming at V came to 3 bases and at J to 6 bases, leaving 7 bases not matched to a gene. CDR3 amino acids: CASSFLDRESEQYF. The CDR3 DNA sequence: TGTGCCAGCAGTTTCTTGGACAGGGAAAGCGAGCAGTACTTC.

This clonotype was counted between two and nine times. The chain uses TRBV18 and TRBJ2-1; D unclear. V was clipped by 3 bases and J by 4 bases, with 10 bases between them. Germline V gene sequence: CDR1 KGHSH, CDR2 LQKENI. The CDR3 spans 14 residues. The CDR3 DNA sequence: TGTGCCAGCTCACCCATGACGGATTACAATGAGCAGTTCTTC. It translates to CASSPMTDYNEQFF.

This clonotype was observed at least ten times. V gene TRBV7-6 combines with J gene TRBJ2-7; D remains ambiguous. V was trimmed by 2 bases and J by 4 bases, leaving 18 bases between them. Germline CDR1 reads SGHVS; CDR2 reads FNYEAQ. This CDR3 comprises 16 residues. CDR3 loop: CASSLSAVIAGYEQYF. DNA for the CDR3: TGTGCCAGCAGCTTATCCGCTGTAATAGCAGGTTACGAGCAGTACTTC.

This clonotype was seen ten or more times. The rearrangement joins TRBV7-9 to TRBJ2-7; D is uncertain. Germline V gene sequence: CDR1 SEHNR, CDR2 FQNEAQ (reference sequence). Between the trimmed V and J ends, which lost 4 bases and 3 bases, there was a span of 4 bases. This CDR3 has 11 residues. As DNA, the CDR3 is TGTGCCAGCAGCTCTAACTACGAGCAGTACTTC. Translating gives CASSSNYEQYF.

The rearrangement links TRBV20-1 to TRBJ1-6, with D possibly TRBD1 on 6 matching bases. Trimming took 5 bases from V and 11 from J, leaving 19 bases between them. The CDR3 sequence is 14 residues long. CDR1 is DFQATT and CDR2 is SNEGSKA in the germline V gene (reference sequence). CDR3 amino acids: CSAGVRGGMTPLHF. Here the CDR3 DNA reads TGCAGTGCTGGAGTACGGGGGGGCATGACACCCCTCCACTTT.

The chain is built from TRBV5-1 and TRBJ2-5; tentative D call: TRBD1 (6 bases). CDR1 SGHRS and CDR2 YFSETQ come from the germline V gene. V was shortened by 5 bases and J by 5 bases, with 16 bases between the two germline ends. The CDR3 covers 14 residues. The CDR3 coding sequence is TGCGCCAGCAGTTTTGACAGGCCCCAGGAGACCCAGTACTTC. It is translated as CASSFDRPQETQYF. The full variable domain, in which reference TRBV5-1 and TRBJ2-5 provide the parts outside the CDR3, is KAGVTQTPRYLIKTRGQQVTLSCSPISGHRSVSWYQQTPGQGLQFLFEYFSETQRNKGNFPGRFSGRQFSNSRSEMNVSTLELGDSALYLCASSFDRPQETQYFGPGTRLLVL.

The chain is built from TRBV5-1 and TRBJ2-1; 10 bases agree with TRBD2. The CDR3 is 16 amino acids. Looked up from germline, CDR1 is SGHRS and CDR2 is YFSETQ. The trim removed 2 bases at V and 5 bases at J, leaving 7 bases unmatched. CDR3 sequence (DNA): TGCGCCAGCAGCTTAGCGACTAGCGGGCTAAACAATGAGCAGTTCTTC. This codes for CASSLATSGLNNEQFF.

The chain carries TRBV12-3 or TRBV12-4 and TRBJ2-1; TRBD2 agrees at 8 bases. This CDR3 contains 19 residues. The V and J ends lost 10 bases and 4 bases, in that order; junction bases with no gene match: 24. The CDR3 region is CAICLTPLGGRRRYNEQFF. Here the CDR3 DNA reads TGTGCCATCTGTTTAACTCCCCTTGGCGGGAGGCGACGGTACAATGAGCAGTTCTTC.

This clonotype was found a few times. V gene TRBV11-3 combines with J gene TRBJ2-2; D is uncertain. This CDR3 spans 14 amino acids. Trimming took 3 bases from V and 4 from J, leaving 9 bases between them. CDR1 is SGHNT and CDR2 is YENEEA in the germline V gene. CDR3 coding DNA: TGTGCCAGCAGCTTTCGAAGTAGCACCGGGGAGCTGTTTTTT. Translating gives CASSFRSSTGELFF.

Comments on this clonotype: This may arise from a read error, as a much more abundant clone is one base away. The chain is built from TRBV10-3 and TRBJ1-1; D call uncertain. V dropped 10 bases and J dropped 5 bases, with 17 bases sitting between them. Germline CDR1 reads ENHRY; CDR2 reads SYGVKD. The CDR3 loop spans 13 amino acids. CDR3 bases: TGTGCCAACTCAAGTCAGCTTGGGACTGAAGCTTTCTTT. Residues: CANSSQLGTEAFF.

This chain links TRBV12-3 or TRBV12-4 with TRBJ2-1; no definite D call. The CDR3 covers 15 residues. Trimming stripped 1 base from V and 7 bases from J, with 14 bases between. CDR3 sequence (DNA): TGTGCCAGCAGTTTAGGGTGGGGTTTGGGTAATGAGCAGTTCTTC. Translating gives CASSLGWGLGNEQFF.

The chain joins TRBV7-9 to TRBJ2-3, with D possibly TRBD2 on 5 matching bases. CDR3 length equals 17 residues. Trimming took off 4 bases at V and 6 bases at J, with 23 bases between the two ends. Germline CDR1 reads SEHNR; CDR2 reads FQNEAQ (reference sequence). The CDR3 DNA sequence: TGTGCCAGCAGCTCCCCCGCGTCGGGGTCACCTAGGGATACGCAGTATTTT. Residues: CASSSPASGSPRDTQYF.

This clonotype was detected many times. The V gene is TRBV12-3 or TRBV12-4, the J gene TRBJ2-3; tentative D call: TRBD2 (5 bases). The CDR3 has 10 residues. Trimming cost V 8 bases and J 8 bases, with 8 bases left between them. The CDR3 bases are TGTGCCAGCGGGAGTGGTACGCAGTATTTT. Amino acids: CASGSGTQYF.

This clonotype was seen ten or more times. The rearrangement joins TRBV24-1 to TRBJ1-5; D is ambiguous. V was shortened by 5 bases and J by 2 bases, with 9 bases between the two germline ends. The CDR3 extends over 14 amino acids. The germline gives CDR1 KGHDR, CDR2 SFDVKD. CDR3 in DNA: TGTGCCACCAGTGGGCGGTTTGGCAATCAGCCCCAGCATTTT. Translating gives CATSGRFGNQPQHF.

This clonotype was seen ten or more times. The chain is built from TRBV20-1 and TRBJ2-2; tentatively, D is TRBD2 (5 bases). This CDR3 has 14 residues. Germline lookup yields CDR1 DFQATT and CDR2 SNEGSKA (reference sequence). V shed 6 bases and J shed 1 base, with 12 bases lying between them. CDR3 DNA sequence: TGCAGTGCCGCAAGGGAGTTGAACACCGGGGAGCTGTTTTTT. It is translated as CSAARELNTGELFF.

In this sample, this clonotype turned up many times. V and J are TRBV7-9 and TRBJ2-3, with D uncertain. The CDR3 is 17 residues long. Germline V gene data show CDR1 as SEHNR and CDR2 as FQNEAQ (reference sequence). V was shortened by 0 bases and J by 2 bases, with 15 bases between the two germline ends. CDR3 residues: CASSLARAGGITDTQYF. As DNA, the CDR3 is TGTGCCAGCAGCTTAGCGCGAGCAGGTGGGATCACAGATACGCAGTATTTT.